This paragraph reports one T cell receptor beta chain. Its antigen target is currently unknown. Base qualities are not recorded, but no much larger clone differs from it by a single base. Samples from volunteer blood donors who had recovered from COVID-19 were contributed by a second Seattle source. Collaborating institutions collected whole blood in K2EDTA tubes following their own protocols. For TCRbeta analysis, collaborators shipped samples as frozen whole blood, isolated PBMCs, or DNA extracted from either of those sample types. These data come from a study of blood T cell repertoires in COVID-19 (dated by TCRdb to between 2020 and 2021). Concerning the study at large: Samples from collaborators originated in the United States, Italy and Spain and spanned both the acute and convalescent phases of COVID-19. Sample metadata almost always included a de-identified subject ID, COVID-19 status, age in years and sex. Subjects who had been exposed to COVID-19, were actively infected with it, or had recovered from it provided the deeply sampled blood TCRbeta repertoires that made up the dataset. A freely available public database, intended as a resource for researchers studying the immune response to SARS-CoV-2, is where the repertoires were released. The prospective study material was composed of cDNA or gDNA derived from T cells, B-cell-depleted T cells, or PBMCs. The samples were drawn from two sources: the first 160 participants of the ongoing ImmuneRACE study, and 1,000 to 1,500 subjects contributed by 6 global collaborators. HLA class I and class II types, where available, came from metadata supplied by the sample provider rather than from assay-based typing. What the authors observed across the whole study: The quantity of clinical and demographic metadata differed by source and by participant and was supplied without curation.

The germline V end is reduced by 5 bases and the J end by 4 bases; junction bases left unmatched: 14. The germline V gene encodes CDR1 SGHAT and CDR2 FQNNGV. The CDR3 holds 17 amino acids from the cysteine to the phenylalanine. The DNA shown is the 51-base CDR3, in frame from base 1. TCRbeta CDR3 regions were amplified from genomic DNA by means of the immunoSEQ Assay, a bias-controlled multiplex PCR. On the authors' methods: Nucleated cell counts per sample were estimated from amplification of reference gene primers within the assay. To quantify the absolute abundance of each unique TCRbeta CDR3 rearrangement, sequence reads were collapsed and filtered. Productive Simpson clonality was computed per sample as the square root of Simpson's diversity index over productive rearrangements. As stored in TCRdb, this immuneACCESS dataset retains in-frame rearrangements with V and J assigned. A fraction of the clones does not appear; measured against another copy, unresolved V genes explain less than half of the discrepancy, and the remainder lacks a known reason. V, J and clone size derive from that table, while D and trimming were established from the DNA sequence. In all, the sample holds 200,000 to 250,000 clones, and 80% to 90% of those were seen once. Roughly 5% of the sample is held by the ten biggest clonotypes.

The source material was peripheral blood. The TCR sequence derives from a woman in her sixties who had recovered from COVID-19. The chain was built from TRBV11-2 and TRBJ1-5; 7 central nucleotides agree with TRBD1. CDR3 region: CASSRDPRGTLNQPQHF. The nucleotides read TGTGCCAGCAGCAGAGACCCCAGGGGGACCCTTAATCAGCCCCAGCATTTT.